This T cell receptor (beta chain) originates from a study of OX40 agonist ivuxolimab in advanced cancers. General observations from the study: Partial responders receiving 0.1-3.0 mg/kg showed among the lowest clonal expansion.

TCRdb's table, derived via immunoSEQ multiplex PCR, lists solely in-frame clones and lacks some. This sample has more than 20,000 clones, with approximately 86% found just once. This clone was picked up a small number of times. Its matching antigen is unknown. Patients with autoimmune history or systemic immunosuppression were excluded. The CDR3 is 15 residues long. Germline V gives CDR1 SEHNR, CDR2 FQNEAQ (reference sequence). V lost 5 bases and J lost 2, with 13 bases in between. This receptor was identified in an adult with an advanced solid tumor such as melanoma, head and neck, liver or kidney cancer. The material was CD4+ or CD8+ T cells sorted from blood, obtained in a trial of the OX40 agonist ivuxolimab. The V gene is TRBV7-9, the J gene TRBJ1-5; D is possibly TRBD1 (5 bases). CDR3 sequence (DNA): TGTGCCAGCAGCCGTGACGGGGGAGGCAATCAGCCCCAGCATTTT. Protein: CASSRDGGGNQPQHF. Full variable domain (rest looked up from reference TRBV7-9 and TRBJ1-5): DTGVSQNPRHKITKRGQNVTFRCDPISEHNRLYWYRQTLGQGPEFLTYFQNEAQLEKSRLLSDRFSAERPKGSFSTLEIQRTEQGDSAMYLCASSRDGGGNQPQHFGDGTRLSIL.